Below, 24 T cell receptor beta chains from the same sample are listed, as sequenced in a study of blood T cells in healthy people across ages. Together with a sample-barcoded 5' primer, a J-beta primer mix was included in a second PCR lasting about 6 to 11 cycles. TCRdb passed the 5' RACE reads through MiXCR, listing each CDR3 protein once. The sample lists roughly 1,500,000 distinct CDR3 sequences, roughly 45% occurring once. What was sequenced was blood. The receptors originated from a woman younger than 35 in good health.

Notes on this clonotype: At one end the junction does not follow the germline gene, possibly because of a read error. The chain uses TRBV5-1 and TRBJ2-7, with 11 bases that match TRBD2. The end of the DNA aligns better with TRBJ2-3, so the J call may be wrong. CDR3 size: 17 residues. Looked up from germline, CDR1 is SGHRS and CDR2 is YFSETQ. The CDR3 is CASRLGTSGLLGDMQYF. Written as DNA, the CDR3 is TGCGCCAGCAGACTCGGGACTAGCGGCCTGTTGGGGGATATGCAGTATTTT.

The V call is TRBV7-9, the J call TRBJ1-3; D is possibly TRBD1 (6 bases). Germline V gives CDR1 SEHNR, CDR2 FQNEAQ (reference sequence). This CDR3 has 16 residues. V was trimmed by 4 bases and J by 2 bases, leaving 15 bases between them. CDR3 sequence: CASSSTDRTAGNTIYF. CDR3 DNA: TGTGCCAGCAGCTCAACTGACAGGACGGCTGGAAACACCATATATTTT.

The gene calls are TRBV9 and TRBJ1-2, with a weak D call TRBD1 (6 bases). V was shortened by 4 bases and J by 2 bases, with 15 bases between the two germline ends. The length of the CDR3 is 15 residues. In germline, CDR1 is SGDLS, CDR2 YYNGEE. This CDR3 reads CASSHTIGQNYGYTF. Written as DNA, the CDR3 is TGTGCCAGCAGCCACACCATAGGACAGAACTATGGCTACACCTTC. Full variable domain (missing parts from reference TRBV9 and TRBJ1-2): DSGVTQTPKHLITATGQRVTLRCSPRSGDLSVYWYQQSLDQGLQFLIQYYNGEERAKGNILERFSAQQFPDLHSELNLSSLELGDSALYFCASSHTIGQNYGYTFGSGTRLTVV.

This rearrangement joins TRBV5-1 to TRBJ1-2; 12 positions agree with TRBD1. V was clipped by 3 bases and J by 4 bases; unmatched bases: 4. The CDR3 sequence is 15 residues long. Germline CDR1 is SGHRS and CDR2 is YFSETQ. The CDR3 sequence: CASSWGTGGSYGYTF. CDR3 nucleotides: TGCGCCAGCAGCTGGGGGACAGGGGGCTCCTATGGCTACACCTTC.

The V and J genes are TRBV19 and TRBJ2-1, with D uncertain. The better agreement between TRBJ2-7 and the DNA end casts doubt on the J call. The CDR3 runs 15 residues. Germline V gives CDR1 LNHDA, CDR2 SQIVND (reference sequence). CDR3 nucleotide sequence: TGTGCCAGTAGTATCGCGTCAAGCTCCTACAATGAGCAGTACTTC. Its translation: CASSIASSSYNEQYF.

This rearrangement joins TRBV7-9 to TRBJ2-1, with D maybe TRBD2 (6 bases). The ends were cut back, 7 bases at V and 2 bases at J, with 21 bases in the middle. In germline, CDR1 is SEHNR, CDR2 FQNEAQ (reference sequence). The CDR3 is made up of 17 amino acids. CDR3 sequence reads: CASTEGAGGGTYNEQFF. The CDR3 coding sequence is TGTGCCAGCACCGAGGGCGCAGGCGGAGGGACCTACAATGAGCAGTTCTTC.

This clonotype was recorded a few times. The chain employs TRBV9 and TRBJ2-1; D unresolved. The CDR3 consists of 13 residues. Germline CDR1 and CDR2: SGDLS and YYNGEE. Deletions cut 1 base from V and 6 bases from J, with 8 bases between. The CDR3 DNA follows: TGTGCCAGCAGCGTAAGGGCACGCAATGAGCAGTTCTTC. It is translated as CASSVRARNEQFF.

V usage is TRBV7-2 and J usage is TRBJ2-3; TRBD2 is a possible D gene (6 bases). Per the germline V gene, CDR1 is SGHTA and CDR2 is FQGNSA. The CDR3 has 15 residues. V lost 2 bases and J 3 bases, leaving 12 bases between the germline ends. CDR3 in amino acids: CASSLQPGDTDTQYF. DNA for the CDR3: TGTGCCAGCAGCTTACAGCCGGGAGATACAGATACGCAGTATTTT.

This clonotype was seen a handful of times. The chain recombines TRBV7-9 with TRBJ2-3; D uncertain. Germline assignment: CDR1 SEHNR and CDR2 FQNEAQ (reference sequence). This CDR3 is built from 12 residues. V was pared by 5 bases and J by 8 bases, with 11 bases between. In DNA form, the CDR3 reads TGTGCCAGCAGCCAGGAAATGGGTACGCAGTATTTT. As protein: CASSQEMGTQYF.

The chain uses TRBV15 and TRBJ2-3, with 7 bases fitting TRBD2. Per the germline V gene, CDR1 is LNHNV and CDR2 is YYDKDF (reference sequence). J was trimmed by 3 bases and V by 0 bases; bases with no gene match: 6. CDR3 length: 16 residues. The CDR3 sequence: CATSRDPGGATDTQYF. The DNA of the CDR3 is TGTGCCACCAGCAGAGATCCGGGGGGAGCGACAGATACGCAGTATTTT.

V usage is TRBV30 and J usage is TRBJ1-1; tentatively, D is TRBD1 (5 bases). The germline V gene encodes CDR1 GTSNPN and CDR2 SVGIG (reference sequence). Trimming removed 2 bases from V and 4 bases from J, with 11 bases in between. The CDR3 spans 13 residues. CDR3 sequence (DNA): TGTGCCTGGAGTAGGGCGGGGGGCACTGAAGCTTTCTTT. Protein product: CAWSRAGGTEAFF. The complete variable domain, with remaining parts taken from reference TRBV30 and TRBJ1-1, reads SQTIHQWPATLVQPVGSPLSLECTVEGTSNPNLYWYRQAAGRGLQLLFYSVGIGQISSEVPQNLSASRPQDRQFILSSKKLLLSDSGFYLCAWSRAGGTEAFFGQGTRLTVV.

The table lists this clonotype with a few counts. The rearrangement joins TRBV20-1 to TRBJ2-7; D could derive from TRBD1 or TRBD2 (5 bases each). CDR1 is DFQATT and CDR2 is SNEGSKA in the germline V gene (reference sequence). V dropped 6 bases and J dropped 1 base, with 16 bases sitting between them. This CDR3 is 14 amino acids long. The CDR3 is CSAGPGTDSYEQYF. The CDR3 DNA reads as TGCAGTGCGGGACCAGGGACGGATTCCTACGAGCAGTACTTC.

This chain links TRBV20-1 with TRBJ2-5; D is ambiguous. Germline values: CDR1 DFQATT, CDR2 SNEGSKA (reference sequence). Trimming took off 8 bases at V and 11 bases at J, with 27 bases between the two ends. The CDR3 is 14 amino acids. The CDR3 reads CSQLGLGSHNEQYF. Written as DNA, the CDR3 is TGCAGTCAGCTAGGCCTAGGTTCCCACAATGAGCAGTACTTC.

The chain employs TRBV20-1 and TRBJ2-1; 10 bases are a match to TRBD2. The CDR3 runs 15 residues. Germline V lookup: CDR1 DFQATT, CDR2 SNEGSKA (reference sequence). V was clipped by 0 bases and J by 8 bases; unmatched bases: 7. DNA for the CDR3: TGCAGTGCTAGAGATGACCTAGCGGGAGTTGATGAGCAGTTCTTC. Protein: CSARDDLAGVDEQFF.

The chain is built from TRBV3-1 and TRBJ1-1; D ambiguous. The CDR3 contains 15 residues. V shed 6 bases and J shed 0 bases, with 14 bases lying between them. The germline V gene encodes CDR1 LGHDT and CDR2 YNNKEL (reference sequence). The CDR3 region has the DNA TGTGCCAGCAGTACCCCGGTACAGATGAACACTGAAGCTTTCTTT. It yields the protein CASSTPVQMNTEAFF.

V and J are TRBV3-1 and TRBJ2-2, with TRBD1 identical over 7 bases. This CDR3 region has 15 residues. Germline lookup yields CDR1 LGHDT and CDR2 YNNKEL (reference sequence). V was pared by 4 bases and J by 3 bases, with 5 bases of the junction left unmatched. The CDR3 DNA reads TGTGCCAGCAGCCTACAGGGGTTAGACACCGGGGAGCTGTTTTTT. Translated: CASSLQGLDTGELFF.

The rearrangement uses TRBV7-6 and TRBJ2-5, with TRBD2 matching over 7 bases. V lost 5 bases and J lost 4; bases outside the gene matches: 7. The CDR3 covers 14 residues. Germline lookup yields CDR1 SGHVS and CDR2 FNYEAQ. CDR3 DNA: TGTGCCAGCAGCCGCAGCGGGATGGGAGAGACCCAGTACTTC. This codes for CASSRSGMGETQYF.

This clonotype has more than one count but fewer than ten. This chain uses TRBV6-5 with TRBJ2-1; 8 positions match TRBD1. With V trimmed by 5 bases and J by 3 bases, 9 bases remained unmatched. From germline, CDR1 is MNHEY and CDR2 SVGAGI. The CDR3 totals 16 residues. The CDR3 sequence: CASSRDGTGLYNEQFF. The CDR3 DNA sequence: TGTGCCAGCAGTCGGGACGGGACAGGACTCTACAATGAGCAGTTCTTC.

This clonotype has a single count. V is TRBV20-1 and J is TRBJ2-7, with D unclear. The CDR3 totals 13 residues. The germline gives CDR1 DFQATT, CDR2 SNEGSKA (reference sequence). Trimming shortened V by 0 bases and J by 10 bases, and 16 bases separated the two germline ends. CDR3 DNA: TGCAGTGCTAGAGATCCCGTAACTACCCACCAGTACTTC. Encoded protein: CSARDPVTTHQYF.

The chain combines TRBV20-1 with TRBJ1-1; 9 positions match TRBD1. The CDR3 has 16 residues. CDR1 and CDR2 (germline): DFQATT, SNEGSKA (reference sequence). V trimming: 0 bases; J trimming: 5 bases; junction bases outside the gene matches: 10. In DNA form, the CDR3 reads TGCAGTGCTAGAGACGCGATGACAGGGGGAAGGACTGAAGCTTTCTTT. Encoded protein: CSARDAMTGGRTEAFF.

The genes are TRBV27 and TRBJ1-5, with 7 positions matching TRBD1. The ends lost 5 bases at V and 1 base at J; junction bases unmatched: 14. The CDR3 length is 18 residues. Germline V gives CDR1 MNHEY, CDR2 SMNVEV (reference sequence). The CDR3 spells CASSRQGGASTSNQPQHF. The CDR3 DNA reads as TGTGCCAGCAGTAGACAAGGGGGCGCCTCGACAAGCAATCAGCCCCAGCATTTT.

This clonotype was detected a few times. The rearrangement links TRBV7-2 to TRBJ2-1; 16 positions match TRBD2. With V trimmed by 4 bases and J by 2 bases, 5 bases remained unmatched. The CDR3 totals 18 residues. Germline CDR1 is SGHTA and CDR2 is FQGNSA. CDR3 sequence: CASSSGLAGGQAYNEQFF. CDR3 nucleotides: TGTGCCAGCAGCTCGGGACTAGCGGGGGGGCAGGCCTACAATGAGCAGTTCTTC.

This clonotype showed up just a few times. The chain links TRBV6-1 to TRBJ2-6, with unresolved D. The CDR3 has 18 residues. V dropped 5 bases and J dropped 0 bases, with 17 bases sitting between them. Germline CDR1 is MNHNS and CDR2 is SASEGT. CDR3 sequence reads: CASSKTRPQSSGANVLTF. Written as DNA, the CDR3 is TGTGCCAGCAGTAAGACGCGTCCCCAAAGCTCTGGGGCCAACGTCCTGACTTTC.

CDR3 amino acids: CASSQEGQYWDEQYF. The CDR3 nucleotides are TGCGCCAGCAGCCAAGAGGGACAGTACTGGGATGAGCAGTACTTC. V is TRBV4-1 and J is TRBJ2-5, with TRBD1 matching over 7 bases. Unmatched junction bases numbered 12, after V lost 0 bases and J lost 11 bases. Germline V gene sequence: CDR1 MGHRA, CDR2 YSYEKL. The CDR3 covers 15 residues.